The source of this T cell receptor beta chain is a study of blood T cell repertoires in COVID-19. In the study overall: From the United States, Italy and Spain came samples of acute and convalescent COVID-19. PBMCs, B-cell-depleted T cells, or T cells provided the cDNA or gDNA that made up the material.

Study processing details: It was from reference gene primer amplification that nucleated cell counts were estimated. The method was immunoSEQ multiplex PCR; TCRdb's version includes in-frame clones alone and lacks a portion of them. V and J calls and clone size are copied from that table; D and trimming were computed from the DNA. In the table there are about 270,000 clones, roughly nine tenths of which are singletons. Sample: peripheral blood. The clonotype was recovered from a woman aged 55 to 70 who had recovered from COVID-19.

CDR3 bases: TGCAGCGTAAGAGGACTAGCGGGGGGTGCGACCGGGGAGCTGTTTTTT. Translating gives CSVRGLAGGATGELFF. The genes are TRBV29-1 and TRBJ2-2; TRBD2 matches at 14 bases. CDR1 and CDR2 from the germline V gene are SQVTM and ANQGSEA. The V and J ends lost 6 bases and 5 bases, in that order; junction bases with no gene match: 8. The length of the CDR3 is 16 residues.